This T cell receptor (beta chain) is from a study of blood T cells in healthy people across ages. It was with a sample-barcoded 5' primer and a J-beta primer mix that a second PCR of roughly 7 to 12 cycles was run. TCRdb reprocessed the 5' RACE reads via MiXCR and lists one record per CDR3 protein. The table has 1.5 million to 2 million distinct CDR3 sequences, roughly 28% seen once. For every donor, a draw yielded about 10 milliliters of peripheral blood. Germline CDR1 is SNHLY and CDR2 is FYNNEI. With 7 bases removed from V and 4 bases from J, the gap between germline ends came to 15 bases. CDR3 length equals 14 residues.

The sequencing sample was made of blood. The rearrangement uses TRBV2 and TRBJ2-3; D gene uncertain. This TCR derives from a woman in her thirties in good health. CDR3 in DNA: TGTGCCAGCAAAAGGATCGCCTCTGCAGATACGCAGTATTTT. It specifies CASKRIASADTQYF.